This T cell receptor beta chain was sequenced during a study of neurological immune-mediated disorders. Background on the study: Relapsing-remitting patients made up about nine tenths of the roughly 34 multiple sclerosis patients, and secondary progressive patients made up 3. Study-wide results and caveats: Patients with HTLV-1-associated myelopathy had the highest level of TCR clonal expansion, whereas patients with multiple sclerosis had the lowest level, falling beneath the level found in healthy controls. With the multiple sclerosis repertoire cluster, none of the clinical or MRI features showed an association.

CDR1 MNHEY and CDR2 SVGAGI come from the germline V gene. The CDR3 extends over 13 amino acids. Trimming took off 2 bases at V and 6 bases at J, with 9 bases between the two ends. This clonotype has just a few counts. Its matching antigen is unknown. A read error is possible here, since a much larger clone lies one base away. The making of cDNA relied on 5'RACE with 10-nucleotide random UMIs. TCRdb re-called the 5' RACE reads through MiXCR, storing one row per CDR3 protein. The table has roughly 90,000 distinct CDR3 sequences, around 3.5% seen once. This sequence joins TRBV6-5 and TRBJ2-3; tentatively, D is TRBD1 or TRBD2 (6 bases each). The clonotype was recovered from a woman in her forties or fifties with multiple sclerosis. Specimen: PBMCs. As DNA, the CDR3 is TGTGCCAGCAGTTACGGGGGGCTGGATACGCAGTATTTT. This sequence encodes CASSYGGLDTQYF.